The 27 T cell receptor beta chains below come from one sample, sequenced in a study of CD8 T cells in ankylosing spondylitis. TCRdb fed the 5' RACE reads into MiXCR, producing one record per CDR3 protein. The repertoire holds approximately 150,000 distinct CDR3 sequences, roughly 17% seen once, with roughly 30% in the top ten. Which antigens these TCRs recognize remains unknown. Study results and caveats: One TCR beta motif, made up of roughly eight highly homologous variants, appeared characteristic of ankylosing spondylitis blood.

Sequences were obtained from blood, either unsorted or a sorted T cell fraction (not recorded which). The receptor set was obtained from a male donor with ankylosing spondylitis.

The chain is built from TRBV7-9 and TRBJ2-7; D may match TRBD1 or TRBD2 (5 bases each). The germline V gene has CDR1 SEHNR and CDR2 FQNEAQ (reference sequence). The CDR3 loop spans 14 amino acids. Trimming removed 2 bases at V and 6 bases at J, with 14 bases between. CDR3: CASSLLTTRGEQYF. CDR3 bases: TGTGCCAGCAGCTTATTGACCACTAGGGGCGAGCAGTACTTC.

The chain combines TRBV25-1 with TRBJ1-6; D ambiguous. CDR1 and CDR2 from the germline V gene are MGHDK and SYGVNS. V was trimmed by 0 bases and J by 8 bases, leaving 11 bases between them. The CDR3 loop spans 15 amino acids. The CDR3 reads CASSEYYSQDSPLHF. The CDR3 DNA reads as TGTGCCAGCAGTGAATATTACAGTCAGGATTCACCCCTCCACTTT.

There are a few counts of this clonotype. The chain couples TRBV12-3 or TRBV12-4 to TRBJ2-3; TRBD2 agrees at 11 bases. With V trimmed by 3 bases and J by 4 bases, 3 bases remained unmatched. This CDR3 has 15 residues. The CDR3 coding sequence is TGTGCCAGCAGTTTTATAGCGGGAGGGCCAGATACGCAGTATTTT. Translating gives CASSFIAGGPDTQYF.

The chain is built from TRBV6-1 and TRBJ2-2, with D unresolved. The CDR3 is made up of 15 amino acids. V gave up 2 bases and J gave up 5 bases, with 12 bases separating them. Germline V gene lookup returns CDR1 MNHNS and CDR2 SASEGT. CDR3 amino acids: CASSENGFPTGELFF. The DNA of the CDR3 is TGTGCCAGCAGTGAAAACGGCTTTCCTACCGGGGAGCTGTTTTTT.

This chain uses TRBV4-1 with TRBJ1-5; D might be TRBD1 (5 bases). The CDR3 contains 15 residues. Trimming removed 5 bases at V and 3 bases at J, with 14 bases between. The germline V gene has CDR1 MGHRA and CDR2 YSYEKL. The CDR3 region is CASSEGVGINQPQHF. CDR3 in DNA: TGCGCCAGCAGCGAAGGGGTGGGGATCAATCAGCCCCAGCATTTT.

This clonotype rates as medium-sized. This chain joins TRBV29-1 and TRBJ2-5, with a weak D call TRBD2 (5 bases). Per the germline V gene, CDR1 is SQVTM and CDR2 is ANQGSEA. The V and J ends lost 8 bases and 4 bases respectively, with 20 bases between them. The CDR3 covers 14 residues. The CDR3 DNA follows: TGCAGCATTGTTGAGAGCGGTTTATTAGAGACCCAGTACTTC. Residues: CSIVESGLLETQYF.

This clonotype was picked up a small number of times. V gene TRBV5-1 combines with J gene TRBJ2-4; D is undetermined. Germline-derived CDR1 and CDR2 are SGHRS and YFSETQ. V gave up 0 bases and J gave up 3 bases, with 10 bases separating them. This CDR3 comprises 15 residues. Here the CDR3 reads CASSLAFPDKNIQYF. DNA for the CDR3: TGCGCCAGCAGCTTGGCCTTTCCGGACAAAAACATTCAGTACTTC.

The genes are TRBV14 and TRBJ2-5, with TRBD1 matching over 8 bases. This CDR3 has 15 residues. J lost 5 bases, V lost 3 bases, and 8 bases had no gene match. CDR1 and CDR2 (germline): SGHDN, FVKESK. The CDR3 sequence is CASSQYRGTGETQYF. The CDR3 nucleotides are TGTGCCAGCAGCCAGTACAGGGGGACGGGGGAGACCCAGTACTTC.

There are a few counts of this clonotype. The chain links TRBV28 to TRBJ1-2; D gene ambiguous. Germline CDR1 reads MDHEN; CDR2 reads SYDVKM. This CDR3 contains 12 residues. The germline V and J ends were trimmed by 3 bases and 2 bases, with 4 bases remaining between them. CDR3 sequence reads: CASSFDNYGYTF. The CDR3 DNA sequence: TGTGCCAGCAGTTTTGACAACTATGGCTACACCTTC.

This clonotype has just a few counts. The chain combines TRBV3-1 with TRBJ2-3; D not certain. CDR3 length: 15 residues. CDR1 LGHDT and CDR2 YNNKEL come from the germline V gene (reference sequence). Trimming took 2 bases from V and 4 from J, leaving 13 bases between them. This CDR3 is CASSQFNPLPDTQYF. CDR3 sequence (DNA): TGTGCCAGCAGCCAATTCAACCCCCTCCCAGATACGCAGTATTTT.

CDR3 sequence: CASSLVGSAYNEQFF. The CDR3 DNA reads TGTGCCAGCAGCTTAGTCGGGAGCGCCTACAATGAGCAGTTCTTC. This rearrangement joins TRBV7-3 to TRBJ2-1, with TRBD2 as a possible D gene (6 bases). The CDR3 contains 15 residues. The ends were cut back, 2 bases at V and 2 bases at J, with 10 bases in the middle. Germline V CDR1 and CDR2: SGHTA, FQGTGA.

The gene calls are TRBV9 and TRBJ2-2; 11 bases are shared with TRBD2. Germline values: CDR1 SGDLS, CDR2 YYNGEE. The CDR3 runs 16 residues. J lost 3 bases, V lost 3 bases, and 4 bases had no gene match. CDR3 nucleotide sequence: TGTGCCAGCAGCGGCGGGACTAGCGGAGACACCGGGGAGCTGTTTTTT. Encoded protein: CASSGGTSGDTGELFF.

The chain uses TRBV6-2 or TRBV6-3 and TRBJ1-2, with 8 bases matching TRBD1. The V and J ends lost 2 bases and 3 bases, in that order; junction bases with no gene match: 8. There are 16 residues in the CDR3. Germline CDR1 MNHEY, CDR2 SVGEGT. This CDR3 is CASSYTRTGLDYGYTF. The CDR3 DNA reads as TGTGCCAGCAGTTACACCCGGACAGGGCTGGACTATGGCTACACCTTC.

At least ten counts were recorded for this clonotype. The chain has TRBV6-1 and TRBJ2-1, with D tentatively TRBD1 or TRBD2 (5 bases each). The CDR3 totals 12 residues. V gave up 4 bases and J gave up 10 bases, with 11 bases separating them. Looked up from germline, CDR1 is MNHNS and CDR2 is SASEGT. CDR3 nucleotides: TGTGCCAGCAGTGCCTGGGACCTAGAGCAGTTCTTC. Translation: CASSAWDLEQFF.

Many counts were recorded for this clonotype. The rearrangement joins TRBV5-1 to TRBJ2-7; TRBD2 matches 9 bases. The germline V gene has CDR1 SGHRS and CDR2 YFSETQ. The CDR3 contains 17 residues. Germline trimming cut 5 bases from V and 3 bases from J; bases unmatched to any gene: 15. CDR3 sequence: CASSFTTRVAGDYEQYF. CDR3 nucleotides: TGCGCCAGCAGTTTCACCACGAGGGTAGCGGGGGACTACGAGCAGTACTTC.

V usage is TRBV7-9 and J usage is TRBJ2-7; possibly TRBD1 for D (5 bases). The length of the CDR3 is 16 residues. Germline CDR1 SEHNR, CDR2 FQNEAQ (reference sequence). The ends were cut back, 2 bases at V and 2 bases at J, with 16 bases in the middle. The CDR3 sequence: CASSLFGQGNPYEQYF. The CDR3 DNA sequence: TGTGCCAGCAGCTTATTCGGCCAGGGAAATCCCTACGAGCAGTACTTC.

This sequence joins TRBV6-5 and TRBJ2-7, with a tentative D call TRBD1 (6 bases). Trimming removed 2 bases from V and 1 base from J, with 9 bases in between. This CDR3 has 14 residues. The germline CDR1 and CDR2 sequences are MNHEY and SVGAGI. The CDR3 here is CASSYGTPSYEQYF. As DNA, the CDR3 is TGTGCCAGCAGTTACGGGACACCTTCCTACGAGCAGTACTTC.

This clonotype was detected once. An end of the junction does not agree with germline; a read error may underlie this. CDR3 coding DNA: TGCAGTGCTAGCTACCATTTGGGAGCCAAAAACATTCAGCACTTC. As protein: CSASYHLGAKNIQHF. V gene TRBV20-1 combines with J gene TRBJ2-4, with TRBD2 as a possible D gene (5 bases). The germline V gene has CDR1 DFQATT and CDR2 SNEGSKA (reference sequence). The CDR3 consists of 15 residues.

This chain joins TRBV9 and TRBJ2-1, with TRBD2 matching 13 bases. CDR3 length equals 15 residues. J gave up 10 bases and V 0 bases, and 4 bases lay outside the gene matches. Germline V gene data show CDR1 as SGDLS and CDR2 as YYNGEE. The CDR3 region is CASSVGLAGGSEQFF. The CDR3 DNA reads TGTGCCAGCAGCGTAGGACTAGCGGGGGGATCGGAGCAGTTCTTC.

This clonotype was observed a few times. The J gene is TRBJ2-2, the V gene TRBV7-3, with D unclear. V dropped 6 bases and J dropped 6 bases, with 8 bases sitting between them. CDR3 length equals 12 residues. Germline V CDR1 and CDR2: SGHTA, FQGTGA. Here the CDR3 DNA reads TGTGCCAGCAGTAACAGCGCCGGGGAGCTGTTTTTT. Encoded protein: CASSNSAGELFF.

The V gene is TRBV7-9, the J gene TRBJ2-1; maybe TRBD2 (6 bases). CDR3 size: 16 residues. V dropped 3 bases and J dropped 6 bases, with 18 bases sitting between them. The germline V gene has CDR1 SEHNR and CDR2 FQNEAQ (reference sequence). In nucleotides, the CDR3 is TGTGCCAGCAGCTTGACCGGGACTCTGAACCTCAATGAGCAGTTCTTC. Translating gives CASSLTGTLNLNEQFF.

The DNA for the CDR3 is TGTGCCAGCAGCTTTAAAGACGGCTTAAACACTGAAGCTTTCTTT. Amino acids: CASSFKDGLNTEAFF. The rearrangement joins TRBV13 to TRBJ1-1; D is undetermined. Germline CDR1 and CDR2: PRHDT and FYEKMQ (reference sequence). V lost 3 bases and J 2 bases, leaving 13 bases between the germline ends. This CDR3 has 15 amino acids.

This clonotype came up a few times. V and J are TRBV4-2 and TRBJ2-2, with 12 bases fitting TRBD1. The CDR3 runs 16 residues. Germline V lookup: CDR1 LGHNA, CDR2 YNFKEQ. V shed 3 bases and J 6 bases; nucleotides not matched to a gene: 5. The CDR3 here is CASSQGDRGLSGELFF. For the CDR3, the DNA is TGTGCCAGCAGCCAGGGGGACAGGGGGCTATCCGGGGAGCTGTTTTTT.

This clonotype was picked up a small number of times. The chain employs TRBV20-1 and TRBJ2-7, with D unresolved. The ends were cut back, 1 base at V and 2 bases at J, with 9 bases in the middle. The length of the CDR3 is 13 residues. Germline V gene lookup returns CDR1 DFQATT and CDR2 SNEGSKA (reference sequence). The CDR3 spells CSARVRGTYEQYF. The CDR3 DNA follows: TGCAGTGCTAGAGTGCGTGGAACCTACGAGCAGTACTTC.

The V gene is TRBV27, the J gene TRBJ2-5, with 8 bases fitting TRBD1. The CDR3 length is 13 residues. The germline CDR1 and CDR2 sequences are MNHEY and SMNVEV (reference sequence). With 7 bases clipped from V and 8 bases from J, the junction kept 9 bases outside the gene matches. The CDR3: CASNPGTGGTQYF. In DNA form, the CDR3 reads TGTGCCAGCAATCCCGGGACAGGTGGTACCCAGTACTTC.

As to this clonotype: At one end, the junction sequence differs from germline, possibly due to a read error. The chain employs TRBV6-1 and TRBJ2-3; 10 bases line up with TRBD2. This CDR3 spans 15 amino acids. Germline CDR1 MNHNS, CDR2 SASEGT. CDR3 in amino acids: CASSQAGGSTDTQYF. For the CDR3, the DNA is TGTGCCAGCAGTCAAGCGGGAGGGAGCACAGATACGCAGTATTTT.

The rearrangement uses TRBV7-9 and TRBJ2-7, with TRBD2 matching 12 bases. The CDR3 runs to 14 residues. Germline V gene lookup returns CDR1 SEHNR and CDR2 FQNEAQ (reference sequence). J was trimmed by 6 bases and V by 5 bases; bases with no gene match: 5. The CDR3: CASSHTSGRSEQYF. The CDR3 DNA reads TGTGCCAGCAGCCATACTAGCGGGAGGAGCGAGCAGTACTTC. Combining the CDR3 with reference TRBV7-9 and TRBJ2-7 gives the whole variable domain DTGVSQNPRHKITKRGQNVTFRCDPISEHNRLYWYRQTLGQGPEFLTYFQNEAQLEKSRLLSDRFSAERPKGSFSTLEIQRTEQGDSAMYLCASSHTSGRSEQYFGPGTRLTVT.